This T cell receptor beta chain appears in the sequencing data of a study of human T cells and chemical hapten exposure. For this clonotype: Its antigen is currently unknown.

Individual cDNA molecules (in the library) carried attached unique molecular identifiers. TCRdb recomputed calls from the RACE reads with MiXCR, one row per CDR3 protein. The sample comprises more than 70,000 distinct CDR3 sequences, 11% of which are singletons, and about 0.95% rests with the top ten. Documented time point: patch test 3, about 24 weeks after DPC sensitization. Treatment meaning: therapeutic diphenylcyclopropenone sensitization with weekly scalp DPC. Ahead of each patch test application, blood was drawn. Findings and limits, study-wide: Sensitizing to DPC left TCRs with a frequency above 1 in 1000 unaltered.

The CDR3 sequence is 15 residues long. Germline CDR1 and CDR2: SGHAT and FQNNGV. V gave up 5 bases and J gave up 3 bases, with 15 bases separating them. The chain couples TRBV11-2 to TRBJ2-3, with D possibly being TRBD2 (5 bases). The TCR sequence derives from a woman under 40 with alopecia areata. Some clones in this sample may be carry-over from other donors' samples. Sequencing used whole blood, obtained in connection with sensitization to the hapten diphenylcyclopropenone (DPC). CDR3 in DNA: TGTGCCAGCAGCCCCCCCCCAGCGGAGACAGATACGCAGTATTTT. Translation: CASSPPPAETDTQYF. Together with reference TRBV11-2 and TRBJ2-3, the CDR3 gives the full variable domain: EAGVAQSPRYKIIEKRQSVAFWCNPISGHATLYWYQQILGQGPKLLIQFQNNGVVDDSQLPKDRFSAERLKGVDSTLKIQPAKLEDSAVYLCASSPPPAETDTQYFGPGTRLTVL.